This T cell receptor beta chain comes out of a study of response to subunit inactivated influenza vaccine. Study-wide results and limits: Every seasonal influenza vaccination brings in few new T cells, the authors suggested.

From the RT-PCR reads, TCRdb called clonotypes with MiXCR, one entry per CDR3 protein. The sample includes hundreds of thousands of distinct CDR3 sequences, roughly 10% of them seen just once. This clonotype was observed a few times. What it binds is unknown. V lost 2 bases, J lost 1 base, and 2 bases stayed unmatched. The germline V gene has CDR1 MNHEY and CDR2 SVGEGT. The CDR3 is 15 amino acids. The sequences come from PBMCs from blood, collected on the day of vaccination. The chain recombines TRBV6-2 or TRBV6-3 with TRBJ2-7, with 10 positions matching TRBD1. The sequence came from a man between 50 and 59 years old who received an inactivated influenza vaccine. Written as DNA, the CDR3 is TGTGCCAGCAGTTACCAGGACAGGGGGTCCTACGAGCAGTACTTC. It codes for CASSYQDRGSYEQYF.